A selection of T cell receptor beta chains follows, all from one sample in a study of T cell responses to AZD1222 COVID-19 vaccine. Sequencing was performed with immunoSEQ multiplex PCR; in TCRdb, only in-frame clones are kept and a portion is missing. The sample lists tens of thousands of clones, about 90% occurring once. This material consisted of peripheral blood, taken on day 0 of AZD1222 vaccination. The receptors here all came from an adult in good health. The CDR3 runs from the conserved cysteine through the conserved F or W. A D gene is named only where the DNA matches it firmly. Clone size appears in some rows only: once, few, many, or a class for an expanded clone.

cdr3_aa: CASSGQGTEAFF
cdr3_nt: TGTGCCAGCAGCGGCCAGGGCACTGAAGCTTTCTTT
j_call: TRBJ1-1
v_call: TRBV11-3
d_call: NA
clone_size: NA

cdr3_aa: CASSQDSKDNSPLHF
cdr3_nt: TGTGCCAGCAGTCAGGACAGTAAAGATAATTCACCCCTCCACTTT
j_call: TRBJ1-6
v_call: TRBV5-6
d_call: NA
clone_size: NA

cdr3_aa: CASSWRQGSYNEQFF
cdr3_nt: TGCGCCAGCAGCTGGAGACAGGGGAGCTACAATGAGCAGTTCTTC
j_call: TRBJ2-1
v_call: TRBV5-1
d_call: TRBD1
clone_size: NA

cdr3_aa: CASSPGEETQYF
cdr3_nt: TGTGCCAGCTCACCGGGAGAAGAGACCCAGTACTTC
j_call: TRBJ2-5
v_call: TRBV18
d_call: NA
clone_size: NA

cdr3_aa: CASSGLRGNTIYF
cdr3_nt: TGTGCCAGCAGCGGGTTACGTGGAAACACCATATATTTT
j_call: TRBJ1-3
v_call: TRBV25-1
d_call: NA
clone_size: few

cdr3_aa: CASSQMNTGELFF
cdr3_nt: TGTGCCAGCAGCCAGATGAACACCGGGGAGCTGTTTTTT
j_call: TRBJ2-2
v_call: TRBV3-1/TRBV3-2
d_call: NA
clone_size: NA

cdr3_aa: CASSTGLEGNEQFF
cdr3_nt: TGTGCCAGTAGTACCGGACTAGAAGGCAATGAGCAGTTCTTC
j_call: TRBJ2-1
v_call: TRBV19
d_call: TRBD2
clone_size: NA

cdr3_aa: CATSERLEVQYF
cdr3_nt: TGTGCCACCAGTGAGCGGCTAGAAGTGCAGTATTTT
j_call: TRBJ2-3
v_call: TRBV24-1
d_call: NA
clone_size: once

cdr3_aa: CASSSGGPFYEQYF
cdr3_nt: TGCGCCAGCTCTAGCGGGGGACCTTTCTACGAGCAGTACTTC
j_call: TRBJ2-7
v_call: TRBV5-1
d_call: TRBD2
clone_size: NA

cdr3_aa: CASSQGSTGGREQYF
cdr3_nt: TGTGCCAGCAGCCAGGGATCGACAGGGGGCCGCGAGCAGTACTTC
j_call: TRBJ2-7
v_call: TRBV3-1/TRBV3-2
d_call: TRBD1
clone_size: NA

cdr3_aa: CASSEGLGVNEQYF
cdr3_nt: TGCGCCAGCAGCGAGGGACTAGGTGTCAACGAGCAGTACTTC
j_call: TRBJ2-7
v_call: TRBV5-1
d_call: TRBD2
clone_size: NA

cdr3_aa: CASKHQNTGELFF
cdr3_nt: TGTGCCAGCAAGCATCAGAACACCGGGGAGCTGTTTTTT
j_call: TRBJ2-2
v_call: TRBV12-3/TRBV12-4
d_call: NA
clone_size: NA

cdr3_aa: CASSRRYDNEQFF
cdr3_nt: TGTGCCAGCAGCCGGCGGTACGACAATGAGCAGTTCTTC
j_call: TRBJ2-1
v_call: TRBV5-8
d_call: NA
clone_size: medium-sized

cdr3_aa: CASSDSTGELFF
cdr3_nt: TGTGCCAGCAGCGATTCCACCGGGGAGCTGTTTTTT
j_call: TRBJ2-2
v_call: TRBV11-3
d_call: NA
clone_size: few

cdr3_aa: CASSQPADRVDEQYF
cdr3_nt: TGTGCCAGCAGCCAACCCGCCGACAGGGTAGACGAGCAGTACTTC
j_call: TRBJ2-7
v_call: TRBV3-1/TRBV3-2
d_call: TRBD1
clone_size: NA

cdr3_aa: CASPRNRGLAKNIQYF
cdr3_nt: TGTGCCAGCCCAAGGAACAGGGGGTTAGCCAAAAACATTCAGTACTTC
j_call: TRBJ2-4
v_call: TRBV7-2
d_call: TRBD1
clone_size: NA

cdr3_aa: CASSYSGDRGNYGYTF
cdr3_nt: TGTGCCAGCAGTTACTCGGGGGACAGGGGAAACTATGGCTACACCTTC
j_call: TRBJ1-2
v_call: TRBV6-5
d_call: TRBD1
clone_size: once

cdr3_aa: CASSSDRQGRDEKLFF
cdr3_nt: TGTGCCAGTAGTAGCGACAGACAGGGGAGGGATGAAAAACTGTTTTTT
j_call: TRBJ1-4
v_call: TRBV19
d_call: TRBD1
clone_size: NA

cdr3_aa: CAIAKTTYGEQFF
cdr3_nt: TGTGCCATCGCGAAGACTACCTACGGTGAGCAGTTCTTC
j_call: TRBJ2-1
v_call: TRBV15
d_call: NA
clone_size: NA

cdr3_aa: CASNNRGPHNEQFF
cdr3_nt: TGTGCCAGTAATAACAGGGGCCCCCACAATGAGCAGTTCTTC
j_call: TRBJ2-1
v_call: TRBV19
d_call: TRBD1
clone_size: NA

cdr3_aa: CASSLSGRQETQYF
cdr3_nt: TGTGCCAGCAGTTTAAGTGGCCGCCAAGAGACCCAGTACTTC
j_call: TRBJ2-5
v_call: TRBV28
d_call: NA
clone_size: NA

cdr3_aa: CASSADNYGYTF
cdr3_nt: TGTGCCAGCTCAGCCGATAACTATGGCTACACCTTC
j_call: TRBJ1-2
v_call: TRBV18
d_call: NA
clone_size: few

cdr3_aa: CASSYAQGPLHF
cdr3_nt: TGTGCCAGCAGTTACGCCCAGGGACCCCTCCACTTT
j_call: TRBJ1-6
v_call: TRBV6-5
d_call: NA
clone_size: few

cdr3_aa: CASSGVGYTF
cdr3_nt: TGTGCCAGCAGCGGTGTCGGCTACACCTTC
j_call: TRBJ1-2
v_call: TRBV3-1/TRBV3-2
d_call: NA
clone_size: NA

cdr3_aa: CASSFRGNYGANVLTF
cdr3_nt: TGTGCCAGCAGTTTTAGGGGGAATTATGGGGCCAACGTCCTGACTTTC
j_call: TRBJ2-6
v_call: TRBV28
d_call: NA
clone_size: NA

cdr3_aa: CASSLETGDGGETQYF
cdr3_nt: TGTGCCAGCAGCCTAGAGACGGGGGACGGCGGAGAGACCCAGTACTTC
j_call: TRBJ2-5
v_call: TRBV5-6
d_call: NA
clone_size: NA

cdr3_aa: CASSVLTDGGGYTF
cdr3_nt: TGTGCCAGCAGCGTACTGACAGACGGAGGCGGCTACACCTTC
j_call: TRBJ1-2
v_call: TRBV9
d_call: NA
clone_size: NA

cdr3_aa: CASSLRAASYAGGYTF
cdr3_nt: TGTGCCAGCAGCTTGAGAGCTGCGTCCTATGCGGGCGGCTACACCTTC
j_call: TRBJ1-2
v_call: TRBV5-6
d_call: NA
clone_size: few

cdr3_aa: CASSHAQVTGELFF
cdr3_nt: TGTGCCAGCAGCCACGCACAAGTTACAGGGGAGCTGTTTTTT
j_call: TRBJ2-2
v_call: TRBV14
d_call: NA
clone_size: NA

cdr3_aa: CATSRPQPVDTQYF
cdr3_nt: TGTGCCACCAGCAGACCCCAGCCCGTAGATACGCAGTATTTT
j_call: TRBJ2-3
v_call: TRBV15
d_call: NA
clone_size: once

cdr3_aa: CASSFDSYQPQHF
cdr3_nt: TGTGCCAGCAGTTTCGACAGCTATCAGCCCCAGCATTTT
j_call: TRBJ1-5
v_call: TRBV6-5
d_call: NA
clone_size: NA

cdr3_aa: CASSDLGQQNTGELFF
cdr3_nt: TGTGCCAGCAGTGATCTAGGACAGCAGAACACCGGGGAGCTGTTTTTT
j_call: TRBJ2-2
v_call: TRBV2
d_call: NA
clone_size: NA

cdr3_aa: CATSRALDGTGSYGYTF
cdr3_nt: TGTGCCACCAGCAGAGCCCTCGACGGGACAGGTAGCTATGGCTACACCTTC
j_call: TRBJ1-2
v_call: TRBV15
d_call: TRBD1
clone_size: NA

cdr3_aa: CSVDRGGLTDQFF
cdr3_nt: TGCAGCGTTGACCGAGGGGGGTTGACTGACCAGTTCTTC
j_call: TRBJ2-1
v_call: TRBV29-1
d_call: NA
clone_size: NA

cdr3_aa: CASSLGWRKHNEQFF
cdr3_nt: TGTGCCAGCAGCTTAGGCTGGAGGAAACACAATGAGCAGTTCTTC
j_call: TRBJ2-1
v_call: TRBV7-2
d_call: NA
clone_size: few

cdr3_aa: CASSSDGTDLIRSTYNEQFF
cdr3_nt: TGCGCCAGCAGCTCGGATGGGACAGATTTGATTCGAAGTACCTACAATGAGCAGTTCTTC
j_call: TRBJ2-1
v_call: TRBV5-1
d_call: TRBD1
clone_size: NA

cdr3_aa: CASRGTGWGYTF
cdr3_nt: TGTGCCAGCAGGGGGACAGGGTGGGGCTACACCTTC
j_call: TRBJ1-2
v_call: TRBV2
d_call: TRBD1
clone_size: few

cdr3_aa: CATGQVNSNQPQHF
cdr3_nt: TGTGCCACCGGCCAGGTAAATAGCAATCAGCCCCAGCATTTT
j_call: TRBJ1-5
v_call: TRBV24-1
d_call: NA
clone_size: once

cdr3_aa: CASSRQDSPLHF
cdr3_nt: TGTGCCAGCAGCCGACAGGATTCACCCCTCCACTTT
j_call: TRBJ1-6
v_call: TRBV5-8
d_call: NA
clone_size: NA

cdr3_aa: CARRDRGTGELFF
cdr3_nt: TGTGCCAGAAGGGACAGGGGAACCGGGGAGCTGTTTTTT
j_call: TRBJ2-2
v_call: TRBV6-5
d_call: TRBD1
clone_size: NA

cdr3_aa: CASSPYSSGELFF
cdr3_nt: TGTGCCAGCAGCCCCTATAGCTCCGGGGAGCTGTTTTTT
j_call: TRBJ2-2
v_call: TRBV7-3
d_call: NA
clone_size: NA

cdr3_aa: CASWSLGTGEETQYF
cdr3_nt: TGTGCCAGCTGGTCCCTCGGGACAGGGGAAGAGACCCAGTACTTC
j_call: TRBJ2-5
v_call: TRBV7-9
d_call: TRBD1
clone_size: NA

cdr3_aa: CASSEGEGTIYF
cdr3_nt: TGTGCCAGCAGTGAAGGGGAAGGCACCATATATTTT
j_call: TRBJ1-3
v_call: TRBV6-1
d_call: NA
clone_size: NA

cdr3_aa: CASAGGVDSPLHF
cdr3_nt: TGTGCCAGCGCGGGGGGAGTTGATTCACCCCTCCACTTT
j_call: TRBJ1-6
v_call: TRBV6-4
d_call: NA
clone_size: NA

cdr3_aa: CASDQGDSQPQHF
cdr3_nt: TGTGCCAGTGACCAGGGCGACAGTCAGCCCCAGCATTTT
j_call: TRBJ1-5
v_call: TRBV19
d_call: NA
clone_size: NA

cdr3_aa: CAIRESSNTEAFF
cdr3_nt: TGTGCCATCAGGGAGTCCTCGAACACTGAAGCTTTCTTT
j_call: TRBJ1-1
v_call: TRBV10-3
d_call: NA
clone_size: few

cdr3_aa: CASSSFSGGLPDTIYF
cdr3_nt: TGCGCCAGCAGCTCTTTCTCAGGGGGTCTACCGGACACCATATATTTT
j_call: TRBJ1-3
v_call: TRBV5-1
d_call: TRBD1
clone_size: NA

cdr3_aa: CASSRIRDRQETQYF
cdr3_nt: TGTGCCAGCTCCCGAATCCGGGACAGGCAAGAGACCCAGTACTTC
j_call: TRBJ2-5
v_call: TRBV18
d_call: TRBD1
clone_size: NA

cdr3_aa: CASGPQSGSTEAFF
cdr3_nt: TGTGCTAGTGGTCCACAGTCGGGGAGCACTGAAGCTTTCTTT
j_call: TRBJ1-1
v_call: TRBV12-5
d_call: NA
clone_size: NA

cdr3_aa: CASRQGVIDTIYF
cdr3_nt: TGCGCCAGTCGACAGGGGGTTATAGACACCATATATTTT
j_call: TRBJ1-3
v_call: TRBV10-1
d_call: TRBD1
clone_size: NA

cdr3_aa: CAGDRGSTEAFF
cdr3_nt: TGTGCGGGAGACAGGGGAAGCACTGAAGCTTTCTTT
j_call: TRBJ1-1
v_call: TRBV19
d_call: TRBD1
clone_size: NA

cdr3_aa: CASSLVAGGRTGELFF
cdr3_nt: TGTGCCAGCAGCTTGGTGGCGGGAGGTCGGACCGGGGAGCTGTTTTTT
j_call: TRBJ2-2
v_call: TRBV5-8
d_call: TRBD2
clone_size: NA

cdr3_aa: CASSHGAGGTGELFF
cdr3_nt: TGCGCCAGCAGCCACGGAGCGGGAGGCACCGGGGAGCTGTTTTTT
j_call: TRBJ2-2
v_call: TRBV4-1
d_call: TRBD2
clone_size: few

cdr3_aa: CASSQEGVDQPQHF
cdr3_nt: TGTGCCAGCAGCCAAGAAGGGGTGGATCAGCCCCAGCATTTT
j_call: TRBJ1-5
v_call: TRBV4-2
d_call: NA
clone_size: NA

cdr3_aa: CASSIRVTDTQYF
cdr3_nt: TGTGCCAGTAGTATAAGGGTCACAGATACGCAGTATTTT
j_call: TRBJ2-3
v_call: TRBV19
d_call: NA
clone_size: NA